The clone carrying this T cell receptor beta chain appeared a few times. What it recognizes is unknown. Trimming cost V 1 base and J 7 bases, with 8 bases left between them. Germline values: CDR1 GTSNPN, CDR2 SVGIG (reference sequence). The CDR3 runs 13 residues. The entry originates in a study of somatic mutations in cytotoxic T cells in rheumatoid arthritis. Findings and limits, study-wide: Within the rheumatoid arthritis patients, CD8+ clonality went up as age increased (Spearman r of about 0.49). The same was not true of the healthy controls.

Libraries were prepared by immunoSEQ multiplex PCR; TCRdb keeps only in-frame clonotypes and omits some of them. Of 15,000 to 20,000 clones detected, about 80% appear once; the ten largest clones hold approximately 12%. The V gene is TRBV30, the J gene TRBJ1-6; possibly TRBD1 for D (6 bases). The sample was CD8+ T cells sorted from blood. The clonotype originates from an adult with rheumatoid arthritis. Here the CDR3 DNA reads TGTGCCTGGAGTGCCACAGGGAATTCACCCCTCCACTTT. This encodes CAWSATGNSPLHF.